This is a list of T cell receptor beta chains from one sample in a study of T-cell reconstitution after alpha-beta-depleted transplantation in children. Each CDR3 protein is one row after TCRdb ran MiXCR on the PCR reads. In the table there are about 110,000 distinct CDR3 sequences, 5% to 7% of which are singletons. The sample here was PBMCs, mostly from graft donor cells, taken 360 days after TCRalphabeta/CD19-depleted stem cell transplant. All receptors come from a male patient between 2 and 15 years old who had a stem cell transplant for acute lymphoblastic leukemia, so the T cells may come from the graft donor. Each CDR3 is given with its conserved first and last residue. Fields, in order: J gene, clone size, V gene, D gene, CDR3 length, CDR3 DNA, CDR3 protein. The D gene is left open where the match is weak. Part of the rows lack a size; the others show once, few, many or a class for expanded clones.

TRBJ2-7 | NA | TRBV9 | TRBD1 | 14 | TGTGCCAGCAGCGCCGGGGACAGGGTCTACGAGCAGTACTTC | CASSAGDRVYEQYF
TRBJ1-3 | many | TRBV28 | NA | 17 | TGTGCCAGCAGTCCCGGTTCGACTCTTAGCTCTGGAAACACCATATATTTT | CASSPGSTLSSGNTIYF
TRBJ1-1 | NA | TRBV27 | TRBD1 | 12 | TGTGCCAGCTCCAGGGGGCTCACTGAAGCTTTCTTT | CASSRGLTEAFF
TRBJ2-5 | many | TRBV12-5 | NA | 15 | TGTGCTAGTGGTTTGGACCTACAGGGTAGGGAGACCCAGTACTTC | CASGLDLQGRETQYF
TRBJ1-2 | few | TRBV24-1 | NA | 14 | TGTGCCACCAGTGATTCCAGGCGGCTCTATGGCTACACCTTC | CATSDSRRLYGYTF
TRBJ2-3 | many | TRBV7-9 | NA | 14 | TGTGCCAGCAGCCCCGGGGGACCCTTCTATACGCAGTATTTT | CASSPGGPFYTQYF
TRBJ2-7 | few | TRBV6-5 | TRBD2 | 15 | TGTGCCAGCAGTTACCGTAGCGGGAGGCTCTACGAGCAGTACTTC | CASSYRSGRLYEQYF
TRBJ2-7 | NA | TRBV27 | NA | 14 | TGTGCCAGCAGTTTAGCAGGCTGGTCGGGGGAGCAGTACTTC | CASSLAGWSGEQYF
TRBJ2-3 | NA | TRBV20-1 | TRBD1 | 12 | TGCAGTGCTGTCCGGACAGGGGATACGCAGTATTTT | CSAVRTGDTQYF
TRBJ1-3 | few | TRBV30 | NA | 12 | TGTGCCTCAAGACGGCTAGGAAACACCATATATTTT | CASRRLGNTIYF
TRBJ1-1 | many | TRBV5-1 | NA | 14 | TGCGCCAGCAGCTTGTCACCCATGAACACTGAAGCTTTCTTT | CASSLSPMNTEAFF
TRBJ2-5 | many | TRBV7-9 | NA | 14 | TGTGCCAGCAGCCCGGCACTAGAACAAGAGACCCAGTACTTC | CASSPALEQETQYF
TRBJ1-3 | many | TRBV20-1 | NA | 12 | TGCAGTGCTTCAGGGAGGGAGATCACCATATATTTT | CSASGREITIYF
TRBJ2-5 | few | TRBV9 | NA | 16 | TGTGCCAGCAGCGTGAACTTAGGAGGTGGGGGAGAGACCCAGTACTTC | CASSVNLGGGGETQYF
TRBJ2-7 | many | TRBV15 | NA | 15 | TGTGCCACCAGCAGAGATGCAGGGGCCCCCTACGAGCAGTACTTC | CATSRDAGAPYEQYF
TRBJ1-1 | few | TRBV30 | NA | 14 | TGTGCCTGGTCCCCTGAAAGGCAAGGCGCTGAAGCTTTCTTT | CAWSPERQGAEAFF
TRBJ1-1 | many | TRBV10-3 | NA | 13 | TGTGCCATCAGCTTCTGGGGGTTCGGTGAAGCTTTCTTT | CAISFWGFGEAFF
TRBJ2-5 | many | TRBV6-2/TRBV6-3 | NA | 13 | TGTGCCAGTCACGCGACTATCGGAGAGACCCAGTACTTC | CASHATIGETQYF
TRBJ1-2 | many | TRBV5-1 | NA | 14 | TGCGCCAGCAGCTTGGAAAGGGCGGTAATGGGCTACACCTTC | CASSLERAVMGYTF
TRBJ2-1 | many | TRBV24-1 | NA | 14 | TGTGCCACCAGTGTGGGGACCATTTACAATGAGCAGTTCTTC | CATSVGTIYNEQFF
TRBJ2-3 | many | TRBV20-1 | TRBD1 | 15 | TGCAGTGCTAGAGATCTAGGGGGCTTCACAGATACGCAGTATTTT | CSARDLGGFTDTQYF
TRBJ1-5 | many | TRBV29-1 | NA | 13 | TGCAGCGTTGCAAATGGGGGGAATCAGCCCCAGCATTTT | CSVANGGNQPQHF
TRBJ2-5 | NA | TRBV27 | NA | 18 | TGTGCCAGCAGTCCATTAAGGGACTCAGGGTTTACGGCAGAGACCCAGTACTTC | CASSPLRDSGFTAETQYF
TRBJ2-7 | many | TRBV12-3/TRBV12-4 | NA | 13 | TGTGCCAGCAGTTTGGGAAGGGGTGACGAGCAGTACTTC | CASSLGRGDEQYF
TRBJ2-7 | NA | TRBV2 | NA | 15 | TGTGCCAGCAGCGTCGGGACGGGGGCTCTCTACGAGCAGTACTTC | CASSVGTGALYEQYF
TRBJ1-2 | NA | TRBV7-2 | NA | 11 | TGTGCCAGCAGCTTCTTCTATGGCTACACCTTC | CASSFFYGYTF
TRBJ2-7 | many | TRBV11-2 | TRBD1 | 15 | TGTGCCAGCAGCTCTCGACAGGGACGGAACTACGAGCAGTACTTC | CASSSRQGRNYEQYF
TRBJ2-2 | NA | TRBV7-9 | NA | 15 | TGTGCCAGCAGCTCGAAGGACAAATACACCGGGGAGCTGTTTTTT | CASSSKDKYTGELFF
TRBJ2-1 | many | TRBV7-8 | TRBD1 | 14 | TGTGCCAGCAGCTTAGGGAACAGGGGAAATGAGCAGTTCTTC | CASSLGNRGNEQFF
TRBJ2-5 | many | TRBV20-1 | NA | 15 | TGCAGTGCTAGAGATCAAAAGCCGACAGTGGGAACCCAGTACTTC | CSARDQKPTVGTQYF
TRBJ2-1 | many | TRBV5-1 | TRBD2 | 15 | TGCGCCAGCAGCTTGGGACGGGGGGTCGGCAATGAGCAGTTCTTC | CASSLGRGVGNEQFF
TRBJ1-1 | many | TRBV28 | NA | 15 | TGTGCCAGCAGTCTCACAGGGAAGGGGGACACTGAAGCTTTCTTT | CASSLTGKGDTEAFF
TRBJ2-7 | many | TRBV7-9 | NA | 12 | TGTGCCAGCAGCTTAGGGAGGACAAGGTTGGACTTC | CASSLGRTRLDF
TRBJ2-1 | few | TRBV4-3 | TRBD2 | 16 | TGCGCCAGCAGCCAAGACCGACTAGCGGGATACAATGAGCAGTTCTTC | CASSQDRLAGYNEQFF
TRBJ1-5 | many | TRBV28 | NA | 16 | TGTGCCAGCAGTTTACTAGGGGGACGAAGGGACCAGCCCCAGCATTTT | CASSLLGGRRDQPQHF
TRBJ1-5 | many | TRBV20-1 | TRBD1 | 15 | TGCAGTGCTCGGGACAGGGGGGAAGGAAATCAGCCCCAGCATTTT | CSARDRGEGNQPQHF
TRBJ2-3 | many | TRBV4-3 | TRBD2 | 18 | TGCGCCAGCAGCCAAGACCTAGCGGGGGGGCTATTGACAGATACGCAGTATTTT | CASSQDLAGGLLTDTQYF
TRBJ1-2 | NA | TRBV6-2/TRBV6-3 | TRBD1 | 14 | TGTGCCAGCAGTCTTTGGACAGGGAGGGATGGCTACACCTTC | CASSLWTGRDGYTF
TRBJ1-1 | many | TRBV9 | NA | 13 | TGTGCCAGCAGCGTAGGGGCCGCCCCTGAAGCTTTCTTT | CASSVGAAPEAFF
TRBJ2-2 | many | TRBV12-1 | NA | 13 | TGTGCCAGCAGCTTTGCAGGGGCCGGGGAGCTGTTTTTT | CASSFAGAGELFF
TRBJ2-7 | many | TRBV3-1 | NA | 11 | TGTGCCAGCAGCCAAGATTCCGAGCAGTACTTC | CASSQDSEQYF
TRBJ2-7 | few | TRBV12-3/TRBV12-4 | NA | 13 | TGTGCCAGCACTTGGGCGGGCCCCTCGGAGCAGTACTTC | CASTWAGPSEQYF
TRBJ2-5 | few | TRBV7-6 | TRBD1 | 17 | TGTGCCAGCAGCGCTTCTTGGGACAGGGAGGAAAAAGAGACCCAGTACTTC | CASSASWDREEKETQYF